A single sample is the source of the 23 T cell receptor beta chains below, sequenced in a study of cytomegalovirus exposure and HLA in healthy donors (dated by TCRdb to about 2017). The receptor library was made with the immunoSEQ multiplex PCR assay. For the multiplex PCR, a mixture combining 60 forward primers for TCR Vbeta segments and 13 reverse primers for TCR Jbeta segments was used. The clones in this table, taken by TCRdb from immuneACCESS, are in-frame only. Not every clone is retained; where verified, under half of the shortfall comes from an unresolved V gene, and the cause of the rest is unknown. For this sample there are 200,000 or so clones; roughly four fifths appear just once. The top ten constitute 0.2% to 0.25% of the sample. Sequencing was carried out using PBMCs. All receptors derive from a girl aged 2-10 years in good health and CMV-seronegative.

The sample holds one count of this clone. The chain carries TRBV9 and TRBJ2-1; 10 bases are a match to TRBD2. The germline CDR1 and CDR2 sequences are SGDLS and YYNGEE. V lost 3 bases to trimming and J lost 3 bases; unmatched junction nucleotides: 3. The CDR3 sequence is 15 residues long. CDR3 sequence: CASSGERGGYNEQFF. In DNA form, the CDR3 reads TGTGCCAGCAGCGGTGAGCGGGGGGGCTACAATGAGCAGTTCTTC.

The chain carries TRBV5-4 and TRBJ2-2; possible D gene TRBD2, 6 bases. The CDR3 has 11 residues. Between the trimmed V and J ends, which lost 4 bases and 8 bases, there was a span of 6 bases. The germline V gene encodes CDR1 SGHNT and CDR2 YYREEE (reference sequence). CDR3 region: CASSAGGELFF. CDR3 in DNA: TGTGCCAGCAGCGCGGGGGGGGAGCTGTTTTTT.

The V and J genes are TRBV5-4 and TRBJ2-7; 13 bases map to TRBD2. The CDR3 has 17 amino acids. Trimming cost V 4 bases and J 1 base; bases outside gene matches: 8. Germline V gene sequence: CDR1 SGHNT, CDR2 YYREEE (reference sequence). Here the CDR3 reads CASSVGTSGIISYEQYF. The CDR3 DNA reads TGTGCCAGCAGCGTTGGGACTAGCGGGATTATTTCCTACGAGCAGTACTTC.

CDR3: CASWTGGNQPQHF. In DNA form, the CDR3 reads TGTGCCAGCTGGACAGGGGGCAATCAGCCCCAGCATTTT. The chain carries TRBV2 and TRBJ1-5; 9 bases map to TRBD1. From germline, CDR1 is SNHLY and CDR2 FYNNEI. This CDR3 region has 13 residues. With V trimmed by 8 bases and J by 2 bases, 1 base remained unmatched. Based on the CDR3 plus reference TRBV2 and TRBJ1-5, the full variable domain is EPEVTQTPSHQVTQMGQEVILRCVPISNHLYFYWYRQILGQKVEFLVSFYNNEISEKSEIFDDQFSVERPDGSNFTLKIRSTKLEDSAMYFCASWTGGNQPQHFGDGTRLSIL.

This chain joins TRBV6-6 and TRBJ2-7; the D is unclear. Trimming shortened V by 5 bases and J by 0 bases, and 14 bases separated the two germline ends. CDR1 and CDR2 (germline): MNHNY, SVGAGI (reference sequence). This CDR3 comprises 15 residues. The CDR3 spells CASSLTVLSSYEQYF. CDR3 nucleotide sequence: TGTGCCAGCAGTCTTACAGTCCTGAGCTCCTACGAGCAGTACTTC.

This clone was recorded a few times. The V call is TRBV29-1, the J call TRBJ2-5; D is unresolved. With 6 bases removed from V and 5 bases from J, the gap between germline ends came to 7 bases. This CDR3 comprises 10 residues. Germline V gene lookup returns CDR1 SQVTM and CDR2 ANQGSEA. The CDR3 coding sequence is TGCAGCGTCCTCAGGGAGACCCAGTACTTC. Its protein is CSVLRETQYF.

DNA of the CDR3: TGTGCCAGCAGTTACTCATTAGCAGGGACCTACGAGCAGTACTTC. Amino acids: CASSYSLAGTYEQYF. The V call is TRBV6-5, the J call TRBJ2-7; tentatively, D is TRBD1 (5 bases). V lost 0 bases to trimming and J lost 2 bases, with 11 bases between them. In germline, CDR1 is MNHEY, CDR2 SVGAGI. The CDR3 extends over 15 amino acids.

The rearrangement uses TRBV19 and TRBJ1-2; no firm D call. Germline values: CDR1 LNHDA, CDR2 SQIVND (reference sequence). The CDR3 is 15 residues long. Trimming removed 0 bases from V and 8 bases from J, with 16 bases in between. The CDR3 DNA sequence: TGTGCCAGTAGTATAGATCGCGCACGGGGAGGCGGCTACACCTTC. Translation gives CASSIDRARGGGYTF.

The rearrangement joins TRBV5-1 to TRBJ1-2; D is perhaps TRBD1 (6 bases). Trimming removed 4 bases at V and 8 bases at J, with 21 bases between. The CDR3 sequence is 15 residues long. Germline CDR1 and CDR2: SGHRS and YFSETQ. The CDR3 nucleotides are TGCGCCAGCAGCCTCGCCTGGGACAATCCGGGGGGCTACACCTTC. Amino acids: CASSLAWDNPGGYTF.

This clone was detected once. The CDR3 protein is CASSLYANTGELFF. The CDR3 region has the DNA TGTGCCAGCAGCCTCTACGCGAACACCGGGGAGCTGTTTTTT. The J gene is TRBJ2-2, the V gene TRBV14, with D uncertain. V lost 4 bases to trimming and J lost 0 bases, with 6 bases between them. The CDR3 has 14 residues. The V gene's germline CDR1 is SGHDN and CDR2 FVKESK.

This clone was seen once. V and J are TRBV18 and TRBJ1-4, with D unclear. This CDR3 is built from 14 residues. Trimming took 5 bases from V and 0 from J, leaving 7 bases between them. The V gene's germline CDR1 is KGHSH and CDR2 LQKENI. The CDR3 nucleotides are TGTGCCAGCTCAGCGCGATCAACTAATGAAAAACTGTTTTTT. Protein: CASSARSTNEKLFF.

This rearrangement joins TRBV6-5 to TRBJ2-2; D is perhaps TRBD1 (5 bases). Trimming shortened V by 5 bases and J by 5 bases, and 9 bases separated the two germline ends. CDR1 MNHEY and CDR2 SVGAGI come from the germline V gene. This CDR3 comprises 13 residues. The CDR3 reads CASSNRQTGELFF. CDR3 nucleotide sequence: TGTGCCAGCAGTAACCGACAGACCGGGGAGCTGTTTTTT.

The chain couples TRBV4-1 to TRBJ2-1; 8 nucleotides agree with TRBD2. The J segment lost 1 base and the V segment lost 4 bases, leaving 9 bases of the junction unmatched. In germline, CDR1 is MGHRA, CDR2 YSYEKL. The CDR3 has 17 residues. The CDR3 here is CASSLPGSGGSYNEQFF. DNA of the CDR3: TGCGCCAGCAGCCTTCCCGGGAGCGGGGGATCCTACAATGAGCAGTTCTTC.

This clone was detected a few times. This chain uses TRBV9 with TRBJ2-2; a weak D match, TRBD1 (6 bases). The CDR3 is 15 amino acids. V lost 0 bases and J 5 bases, leaving 11 bases between the germline ends. Germline assignment: CDR1 SGDLS and CDR2 YYNGEE. In DNA form, the CDR3 reads TGTGCCAGCAGCGTAGAACAGGGTAGAACCGGGGAGCTGTTTTTT. It encodes CASSVEQGRTGELFF.

The chain couples TRBV7-2 to TRBJ2-7; TRBD2 matches 11 bases. With V trimmed by 4 bases and J by 4 bases, 3 bases remained unmatched. The germline gives CDR1 SGHTA, CDR2 FQGNSA. This CDR3 contains 14 residues. Here the CDR3 DNA reads TGTGCCAGCAGCTCCTTAGCGGGAGGGTACGAGCAGTACTTC. It translates to CASSSLAGGYEQYF.

The chain is built from TRBV6-1 and TRBJ1-5; D is uncertain. V shed 2 bases and J shed 6 bases, with 14 bases lying between them. Germline V CDR1 and CDR2: MNHNS, SASEGT. The CDR3 has 15 amino acids. CDR3 region: CASSEMVGVGQPQHF. The CDR3 bases are TGTGCCAGCAGTGAAATGGTCGGGGTTGGTCAGCCCCAGCATTTT.

This chain links TRBV6-1 with TRBJ1-1; 8 bases are shared with TRBD1. CDR3 size: 14 residues. Germline V gene lookup returns CDR1 MNHNS and CDR2 SASEGT. V was clipped by 8 bases and J by 1 base; unmatched bases: 6. The CDR3 is CASSRGQENTEAFF. As DNA, the CDR3 is TGTGCCAGCTCCCGGGGACAGGAGAACACTGAAGCTTTCTTT.

CDR3 DNA: TGTGCCAGCAGTTACTCGTTGGCAGGGGCTGGAAACACCATATATTTT. Amino acids: CASSYSLAGAGNTIYF. The rearrangement joins TRBV6-5 to TRBJ1-3; weak D call: TRBD1 (6 bases). Trimming removed 0 bases from V and 2 bases from J, with 11 bases in between. The CDR3 contains 16 residues. Germline V gives CDR1 MNHEY, CDR2 SVGAGI.

There are a few counts of this clone. The sample holds other DNA sequences that translate to the same CDR3. CDR3 coding DNA: TGTGCCAGTAATCCAGGAAACACTGAAGCTTTCTTT. Protein: CASNPGNTEAFF. This sequence joins TRBV19 and TRBJ1-1; D not resolved. V was cut by 7 bases and J by 2 bases, with 8 bases left in between. Germline V CDR1 and CDR2: LNHDA, SQIVND (reference sequence). This CDR3 region has 12 residues.

This chain links TRBV5-1 with TRBJ2-7; 11 bases agree with TRBD1. The J segment lost 0 bases and the V segment lost 4 bases, leaving 12 bases of the junction unmatched. Per the germline V gene, CDR1 is SGHRS and CDR2 is YFSETQ. The CDR3 has 18 amino acids. This CDR3 reads CASSPRDRGFGGSYEQYF. DNA for the CDR3: TGCGCCAGCAGCCCTAGGGACAGGGGGTTCGGGGGCTCCTACGAGCAGTACTTC.

The rearrangement links TRBV2 to TRBJ1-4, with D perhaps matching TRBD1 (5 bases). Trimming removed 8 bases from V and 5 bases from J, with 12 bases in between. The CDR3 sequence is 13 residues long. Germline-derived CDR1 and CDR2 are SNHLY and FYNNEI. The CDR3 DNA is TGTGCCAGCGGGGGGGTGGAGAATGAAAAACTGTTTTTT. Translation gives CASGGVENEKLFF.

This clone was seen just once. J is TRBJ1-1 and V is TRBV7-9; tentative D call: TRBD1 (5 bases). Deletions cut 4 bases from V and 1 base from J, with 16 bases between. Germline loops: CDR1 SEHNR, CDR2 FQNEAQ (reference sequence). CDR3 size: 16 residues. This CDR3 is CASSYPRVPPNTEAFF. CDR3 DNA: TGTGCCAGCAGCTACCCCAGGGTTCCCCCGAACACTGAAGCTTTCTTT.

This clone was recorded a few times. The chain carries TRBV5-6 and TRBJ1-5; 7 bases agree with TRBD1. V trimming: 2 bases; J trimming: 4 bases; junction bases outside the gene matches: 3. Looked up from germline, CDR1 is SGHDT and CDR2 is YYEEEE. The CDR3 sequence is 14 residues long. The CDR3 DNA reads TGTGCCAGCAGCTTTTACAGGGGTAATCAGCCCCAGCATTTT. This gives the protein CASSFYRGNQPQHF.